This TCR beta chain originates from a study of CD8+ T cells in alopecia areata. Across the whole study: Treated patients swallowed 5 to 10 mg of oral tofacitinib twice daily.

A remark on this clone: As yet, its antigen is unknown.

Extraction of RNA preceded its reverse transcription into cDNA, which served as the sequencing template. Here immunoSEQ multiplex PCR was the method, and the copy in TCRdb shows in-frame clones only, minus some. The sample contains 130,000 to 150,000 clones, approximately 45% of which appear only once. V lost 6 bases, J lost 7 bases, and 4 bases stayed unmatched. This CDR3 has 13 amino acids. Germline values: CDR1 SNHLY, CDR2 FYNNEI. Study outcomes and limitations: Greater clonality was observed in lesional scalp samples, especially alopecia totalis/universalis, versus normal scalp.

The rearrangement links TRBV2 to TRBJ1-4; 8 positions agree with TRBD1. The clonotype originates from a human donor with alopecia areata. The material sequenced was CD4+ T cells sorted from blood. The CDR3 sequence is CASRQGAVEKLFF. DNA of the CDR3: TGTGCCAGCAGGCAGGGGGCGGTTGAAAAACTGTTTTTT.